This T cell receptor beta chain was identified during a study of CD8 T cells in ankylosing spondylitis. This CDR3 is built from 20 residues. J gave up 2 bases and V 2 bases, and 13 bases lay outside the gene matches. Each CDR3 protein gets one entry after TCRdb re-called the 5' RACE reads with MiXCR. The table lists tens of thousands of distinct CDR3 sequences, 27% of them singletons. Study conclusions and caveats: Significant enrichment of disease-linked clones was reportedly seen in matched ankylosing spondylitis synovial fluid. A subset of motif variants has previously been described in the synovial fluid and blood of reactive arthritis.

To note about this clonotype: What it binds is not known.

The source is a male donor with ankylosing spondylitis or in good health (not recorded which). This chain connects TRBV12-3 or TRBV12-4 to TRBJ2-3; 13 bases map to TRBD2. Specimen: blood, either unsorted or a sorted T cell fraction (not recorded which). The CDR3 region is CASSLTGLAGTNQITDTQYF. As DNA, the CDR3 is TGTGCCAGCAGTTTAACGGGACTAGCGGGAACTAATCAGATCACAGATACGCAGTATTTT.